The 15 T cell receptor beta chains reported below all come from one sample, sequenced in a study of blood T cell repertoires in COVID-19. Measured with immunoSEQ multiplex PCR; TCRdb has only the in-frame clones, and not every one. The data show 200,000 to 250,000 clones, around 90% seen once. The sequencing input was peripheral blood. These receptors all come from a man aged 55 to 70 who had recovered from COVID-19.

This chain joins TRBV15 and TRBJ1-2, with 7 bases matching TRBD1. The V gene end was trimmed by 5 bases and the J gene end by 6 bases; junction bases not matched to a gene: 6. Germline V CDR1 and CDR2: LNHNV, YYDKDF (reference sequence). The CDR3 contains 13 residues. The CDR3 loop reads CATSVQGKDGYTF. CDR3 sequence (DNA): TGTGCCACCAGCGTACAGGGGAAGGATGGCTACACCTTC.

V and J are TRBV7-9 and TRBJ1-2, with no clear D. V was cut by 1 base and J by 8 bases, with 8 bases left in between. From germline, CDR1 is SEHNR and CDR2 FQNEAQ (reference sequence). The CDR3 loop spans 12 amino acids. CDR3 nucleotides: TGTGCCAGCAGCTTAGAGTGGAGCGGCTACACCTTC. It translates to CASSLEWSGYTF.

The V gene is TRBV6-6, the J gene TRBJ1-4; TRBD1 matches at 8 bases. This CDR3 has 14 amino acids. The V and J ends lost 6 bases and 4 bases, in that order; junction bases with no gene match: 4. Germline V gene sequence: CDR1 MNHNY, CDR2 SVGAGI (reference sequence). The CDR3 spells CASRDRVNNEKLFF. The CDR3 DNA is TGTGCCAGCAGGGACAGGGTTAATAATGAAAAACTGTTTTTT.

V usage is TRBV12-5 and J usage is TRBJ2-5; TRBD2 aligns across 8 bases. CDR3 length: 17 residues. The germline V gene has CDR1 LGHNT and CDR2 FRNRAP. J lost 2 bases, V lost 0 bases, and 8 bases had no gene match. CDR3 loop: CASGLVRSGSGQETQYF. The CDR3 region has the DNA TGTGCTAGTGGTTTGGTTCGCAGCGGGAGTGGGCAAGAGACCCAGTACTTC.

The V gene is TRBV19, the J gene TRBJ1-2; TRBD1 might be the D (5 bases). The CDR3 length is 14 residues. Per the germline V gene, CDR1 is LNHDA and CDR2 is SQIVND (reference sequence). V dropped 7 bases and J dropped 4 bases, with 16 bases sitting between them. CDR3 nucleotides: TGTGCCAGTACGCCGAGACAGTCATCCTATGGCTACACCTTC. This sequence encodes CASTPRQSSYGYTF.

This clone appeared once. The rearrangement joins TRBV13 to TRBJ2-1, with 12 bases lining up with TRBD2. This CDR3 has 14 residues. Unmatched junction bases numbered 5, after V lost 6 bases and J lost 8 bases. The V gene's germline CDR1 is PRHDT and CDR2 FYEKMQ (reference sequence). This chain's CDR3 is CASSTSGRSYEQFF. The CDR3 DNA sequence: TGTGCCAGCAGTACTAGCGGGAGGTCGTATGAGCAGTTCTTC.

This chain links TRBV7-2 with TRBJ2-3; 12 bases align to TRBD2. The CDR3 is 18 residues long. Germline loops: CDR1 SGHTA, CDR2 FQGNSA. Unmatched junction bases numbered 15, after V lost 5 bases and J lost 6 bases. In DNA form, the CDR3 reads TGTGCCAGCAGCCCCCAGGGGGCTAGCGGGGGGGCGTCGGATACGCAGTATTTT. This encodes CASSPQGASGGASDTQYF.

V is TRBV7-8 and J is TRBJ1-2; unclear D gene. V dropped 1 base and J dropped 8 bases, with 14 bases sitting between them. CDR1 is SGHVS and CDR2 is FQNEAQ in the germline V gene. The CDR3 length is 14 residues. DNA for the CDR3: TGTGCCAGCAGCTTAGTGGCGGCTTCGGGGGGCTACACCTTC. Its translation: CASSLVAASGGYTF. The full variable domain, completed using reference TRBV7-8 and TRBJ1-2, is GAGVSQSPRYKVAKRGQDVALRCDPISGHVSLFWYQQALGQGPEFLTYFQNEAQLDKSGLPSDRFFAERPEGSVSTLKIQRTQQEDSAVYLCASSLVAASGGYTFGSGTRLTVV.

The chain combines TRBV18 with TRBJ2-7, with TRBD1 identical over 7 bases. The CDR3 contains 14 residues. V lost 2 bases to trimming and J lost 5 bases; unmatched junction nucleotides: 6. From germline, CDR1 is KGHSH and CDR2 LQKENI. CDR3 amino acids: CASSPSTGADEQYF. DNA of the CDR3: TGTGCCAGCTCACCATCCACAGGGGCCGACGAGCAGTACTTC.

The rearrangement uses TRBV2 and TRBJ1-5, with a weak D call TRBD1 (5 bases). The V gene lost 6 bases and the J gene lost 3 bases, with 15 bases spanning the gap. Germline V gene data show CDR1 as SNHLY and CDR2 as FYNNEI. There are 15 residues in the CDR3. The CDR3 nucleotides are TGTGCCAGCAGCAGAGACAGCCTCACCAATCAGCCCCAGCATTTT. The encoded protein is CASSRDSLTNQPQHF.

J is TRBJ2-3 and V is TRBV18; weak D call: TRBD2 (7 bases). The germline V and J ends were trimmed by 3 bases and 6 bases, with 10 bases remaining between them. The CDR3 has 13 amino acids. Germline assignment: CDR1 KGHSH and CDR2 LQKENI. The CDR3 DNA sequence: TGTGCCAGCTCACCTGGGGGGGCCGATACGCAGTATTTT. Translating it yields CASSPGGADTQYF.

This clone came up once. This chain joins TRBV7-7 and TRBJ1-1; D is ambiguous. CDR3 length: 14 amino acids. Trimming took off 6 bases at V and 5 bases at J, with 16 bases between the two ends. Germline V gene sequence: CDR1 SSHAT, CDR2 FNYEAQ (reference sequence). The CDR3 coding sequence is TGTGCCAGCAGGCCACTAGGGAGTGCGACTGAAGCTTTCTTT. Protein: CASRPLGSATEAFF.

The V and J genes are TRBV7-3 and TRBJ1-1, with D possibly matching TRBD1 (6 bases). V lost 5 bases and J lost 5, with 18 bases in between. The CDR3 has 15 residues. Germline V gene lookup returns CDR1 SGHTA and CDR2 FQGTGA. CDR3 nucleotides: TGTGCCAGCAGCCCCACGGACAGATTAGGGACTGAAGCTTTCTTT. It specifies CASSPTDRLGTEAFF.

The CDR3 DNA sequence: TGTGCCAGTAGTGTTCGACAGGGGACCGTCCCAACGGCCCAGTACTTC. Translated: CASSVRQGTVPTAQYF. The chain combines TRBV19 with TRBJ2-5; 8 positions match TRBD1. V shed 5 bases, J shed 9 bases, and the junction held 17 bases outside the gene matches. This CDR3 has 16 residues. From germline, CDR1 is LNHDA and CDR2 SQIVND (reference sequence). Based on the CDR3 plus reference TRBV19 and TRBJ2-5, the full variable domain is DGGITQSPKYLFRKEGQNVTLSCEQNLNHDAMYWYRQDPGQGLRLIYYSQIVNDFQKGDIAEGYSVSREKKESFPLTVTSAQKNPTAFYLCASSVRQGTVPTAQYFGPGTRLLVL.

The rearrangement links TRBV5-1 to TRBJ1-6; D call uncertain. This CDR3 is 15 amino acids long. Trimming cost V 0 bases and J 7 bases, with 11 bases left between them. Germline loops: CDR1 SGHRS, CDR2 YFSETQ. CDR3 sequence: CASSLDNPGNSPLHF. The CDR3 region has the DNA TGCGCCAGCAGCTTGGACAATCCGGGGAATTCACCCCTCCACTTT. The complete variable domain, with remaining parts taken from reference TRBV5-1 and TRBJ1-6, reads KAGVTQTPRYLIKTRGQQVTLSCSPISGHRSVSWYQQTPGQGLQFLFEYFSETQRNKGNFPGRFSGRQFSNSRSEMNVSTLELGDSALYLCASSLDNPGNSPLHFGNGTRLTVT.